These 20 T cell receptor beta chains were sequenced from one sample in a study of T cells in Graves' hyperthyroidism and ophthalmopathy. The TCR beta CDR3 regions underwent amplification using RNA transcripts as the source. The HTBI primer set drove a first-round RT-PCR of the TCR CDR3. TCRdb redid the calling of the multiplex PCR reads with MiXCR, one entry per CDR3 protein. This table has more than 500,000 distinct CDR3 sequences, around 45% appearing once. Sequencing was done on a sample of peripheral blood or thyroid tissue (not recorded which). These TCRs come from an adult woman with Graves' disease, either hyperthyroidism or ophthalmopathy (not recorded which).

This clonotype was detected many times. The CDR3 reads CASSLGLGQFGANVLTF. DNA of the CDR3: TGTGCCAGCAGCCTAGGACTCGGCCAGTTTGGGGCCAACGTCCTGACTTTC. The genes are TRBV3-1 and TRBJ2-6; tentative D call: TRBD2 (5 bases). V was trimmed by 4 bases and J by 3 bases, leaving 16 bases between them. CDR3 size: 17 residues. CDR1 LGHDT and CDR2 YNNKEL come from the germline V gene (reference sequence).

The chain combines TRBV25-1 with TRBJ1-2; tentative D call: TRBD1 (5 bases). CDR3 length: 14 residues. The ends were cut back, 1 base at V and 4 bases at J, with 10 bases in the middle. Germline lookup yields CDR1 MGHDK and CDR2 SYGVNS. CDR3 residues: CASSEWSGAYGYTF. Written as DNA, the CDR3 is TGTGCCAGCAGTGAATGGTCTGGGGCCTATGGCTACACCTTC.

This clonotype was seen at least ten times. The DNA of the CDR3 is TGTGCCAGCAGTCCTCCCAGGGTGGCCTTGAACACTGAAGCTTTCTTT. Protein: CASSPPRVALNTEAFF. The V gene is TRBV7-9, the J gene TRBJ1-1; D is perhaps TRBD1 (5 bases). Per germline, CDR1 SEHNR and CDR2 FQNEAQ (reference sequence). Between the trimmed V and J ends, which lost 6 bases and 0 bases, there was a span of 17 bases. The CDR3 is made up of 16 amino acids.

In this sample, this clonotype turned up a few times. The CDR3 is CASSLETAWAGANVLTF. CDR3 nucleotides: TGTGCCAGCAGCTTAGAGACGGCCTGGGCGGGGGCCAACGTCCTGACTTTC. This sequence joins TRBV11-2 and TRBJ2-6; D gene uncertain. Trimming stripped 0 bases from V and 4 bases from J, with 13 bases between. This CDR3 region has 17 residues. Germline CDR1 is SGHAT and CDR2 is FQNNGV.

The table lists this clonotype with a few counts. This may arise from a read error, as a much more abundant clone is one base away. This chain connects TRBV7-8 to TRBJ1-4; possibly TRBD1 for D (5 bases). The CDR3 has 14 residues. The V end lost 3 bases, the J end lost 4 bases, and 9 bases lay between the germline ends. Germline CDR1 reads SGHVS; CDR2 reads FQNEAQ. CDR3 in DNA: TGTGCCAGCAGCTTGGGGCCTGGTAATGAAAAACTGTTTTTT. Protein sequence: CASSLGPGNEKLFF.

This clonotype was seen at least ten times. V gene TRBV11-2 combines with J gene TRBJ2-7; a possible D gene is TRBD1 (6 bases). CDR3 size: 15 residues. Between the trimmed V and J ends, which lost 5 bases and 6 bases, there was a span of 20 bases. The germline CDR1 and CDR2 sequences are SGHAT and FQNNGV. CDR3 coding DNA: TGTGCCAGCAGCCCGAGGGACAACCGGGACATCGAGCAGTACTTC. It translates to CASSPRDNRDIEQYF.

V and J are TRBV7-9 and TRBJ2-7, with D possibly matching TRBD2 (5 bases). V was shortened by 6 bases and J by 6 bases, with 15 bases between the two germline ends. There are 13 residues in the CDR3. In germline, CDR1 is SEHNR, CDR2 FQNEAQ (reference sequence). CDR3 coding DNA: TGTGCCAGCAGACCACTAGGGAACACCGAGCAGTACTTC. Its translation: CASRPLGNTEQYF.

This clonotype has at least ten counts. The rearrangement uses TRBV2 and TRBJ1-4; TRBD1 is a possible D gene (6 bases). The CDR3 has 13 amino acids. V was trimmed by 7 bases and J by 5 bases, leaving 11 bases between them. Germline values: CDR1 SNHLY, CDR2 FYNNEI. For the CDR3, the DNA is TGTGCCAGCACGAGGGGGGAAAATGAAAAACTGTTTTTT. It yields the protein CASTRGENEKLFF.

J is TRBJ2-2 and V is TRBV28; the match to TRBD1 covers 7 bases. CDR1 and CDR2 (germline): MDHEN, SYDVKM. Unmatched junction bases numbered 8, after V lost 6 bases and J lost 4 bases. The CDR3 loop spans 15 amino acids. CDR3 DNA sequence: TGTGCCAGCAGGACCACCCGGGACAGCACCGGGGAGCTGTTTTTT. It specifies CASRTTRDSTGELFF.

This clonotype was detected many times. The V gene is TRBV12-3 or TRBV12-4, the J gene TRBJ2-7; D is unresolved. The CDR3 spans 14 residues. Trimming removed 6 bases from V and 5 bases from J, with 17 bases in between. The CDR3 spells CASSPYWGSNEQYF. The DNA for the CDR3 is TGTGCCAGCAGCCCTTACTGGGGTTCTAACGAGCAGTACTTC.

This clonotype was counted many times. The chain carries TRBV4-1 and TRBJ1-2; tentative D call: TRBD1 (5 bases). This CDR3 comprises 17 residues. V was cut by 3 bases and J by 6 bases, with 23 bases left in between. Germline V gene data show CDR1 as MGHRA and CDR2 as YSYEKL. The CDR3 DNA reads TGCGCCAGCAGCCATCCCTCCGAGGGGACCTCTTTGGATGGCTACACCTTC. The encoded protein is CASSHPSEGTSLDGYTF.

This clonotype was seen repeatedly, ten times or more. This sequence joins TRBV10-3 and TRBJ2-7; D is uncertain. Germline V CDR1 and CDR2: ENHRY, SYGVKD. The CDR3 length is 13 residues. Trimming cost V 4 bases and J 4 bases, with 11 bases left between them. Here the CDR3 DNA reads TGTGCCATCAGTGCCCAGACAAGGTACGAGCAGTACTTC. Translation gives CAISAQTRYEQYF.

Concerning this clonotype: Given a much more abundant clone one base away, this may be a read error. The chain is built from TRBV9 and TRBJ2-2; D might be TRBD1 or TRBD2, each matching 5 bases. The length of the CDR3 is 16 residues. From germline, CDR1 is SGDLS and CDR2 YYNGEE. CDR3 loop: CASSLGDWNVTGELFF. The CDR3 region has the DNA TGCGCCAGCAGCTTGGGGGATTGGAATGTCACCGGGGAGCTGTTTTTT. Full variable domain (remainder filled in from reference TRBV9 and TRBJ2-2): DSGVTQTPKHLITATGQRVTLRCSPRSGDLSVYWYQQSLDQGLQFLIQYYNGEERAKGNILERFSAQQFPDLHSELNLSSLELGDSALYFCASSLGDWNVTGELFFGEGSRLTVL.

The genes are TRBV6-6 and TRBJ2-7; D ambiguous. The ends were cut back, 6 bases at V and 4 bases at J, with 13 bases in the middle. Germline assignment: CDR1 MNHNY and CDR2 SVGAGI (reference sequence). This CDR3 spans 13 amino acids. The CDR3 here is CASRTPVRYEQYF. The CDR3 DNA reads TGTGCCAGCAGGACCCCGGTGCGATACGAGCAGTACTTC.

This clonotype showed up just a few times. V and J are TRBV7-2 and TRBJ2-7, with D unclear. The CDR3 totals 15 residues. Germline-derived CDR1 and CDR2 are SGHTA and FQGNSA. The germline V and J ends were trimmed by 10 bases and 0 bases, with 19 bases remaining between them. The CDR3 loop is CAIRGSGRTSYEQYF. The CDR3 nucleotides are TGTGCCATCAGAGGCTCCGGCCGTACCTCCTACGAGCAGTACTTC.

V gene TRBV7-9 combines with J gene TRBJ2-7; tentatively, D is TRBD2 (6 bases). This CDR3 region has 13 residues. Germline-derived CDR1 and CDR2 are SEHNR and FQNEAQ (reference sequence). V was trimmed by 5 bases and J by 5 bases, leaving 13 bases between them. CDR3 in amino acids: CASSPGGVNEQYF. In DNA, the CDR3 is TGTGCCAGCAGCCCAGGAGGGGTGAACGAGCAGTACTTC.

In its sample, this clonotype was seen a few times. V usage is TRBV7-2 and J usage is TRBJ2-3; the match to TRBD2 covers 7 bases. This CDR3 comprises 14 residues. Germline lookup yields CDR1 SGHTA and CDR2 FQGNSA. Losses at the gene ends were 3 bases for V and 5 bases for J; bases not matched to a gene: 5. The CDR3 spells CASSFPGEGDTQYF. CDR3 coding DNA: TGTGCCAGCAGCTTCCCGGGGGAGGGAGATACGCAGTATTTT.

The CDR3 region has the DNA TGTGCCATCAGTGACCCGGACAGCCTTAGGAATTCACCCCTCCACTTT. Encoded protein: CAISDPDSLRNSPLHF. The chain couples TRBV10-3 to TRBJ1-6, with D possibly matching TRBD1 (6 bases). Trimming pared 3 bases from V and 7 bases from J, leaving 16 bases between. Germline assignment: CDR1 ENHRY and CDR2 SYGVKD. This CDR3 is built from 16 residues.

The CDR3 region is CASSPGPTSGRASYEQYF. The CDR3 DNA follows: TGCGCCAGCAGCCCAGGCCCGACTAGCGGGAGGGCCTCCTACGAGCAGTACTTC. This chain links TRBV4-1 with TRBJ2-7; 14 nucleotides line up with TRBD2. This CDR3 has 18 residues. Germline-derived CDR1 and CDR2 are MGHRA and YSYEKL. The ends lost 4 bases at V and 0 bases at J; junction bases unmatched: 8.

The V and J genes are TRBV3-1 and TRBJ1-1, with unresolved D. This CDR3 has 13 residues. V lost 1 base, J lost 4 bases, and 7 bases lay in between. Germline V gene lookup returns CDR1 LGHDT and CDR2 YNNKEL (reference sequence). CDR3 amino acids: CASSQVRRTEAFF. CDR3 DNA: TGTGCCAGCAGCCAAGTTAGACGCACTGAAGCTTTCTTT.